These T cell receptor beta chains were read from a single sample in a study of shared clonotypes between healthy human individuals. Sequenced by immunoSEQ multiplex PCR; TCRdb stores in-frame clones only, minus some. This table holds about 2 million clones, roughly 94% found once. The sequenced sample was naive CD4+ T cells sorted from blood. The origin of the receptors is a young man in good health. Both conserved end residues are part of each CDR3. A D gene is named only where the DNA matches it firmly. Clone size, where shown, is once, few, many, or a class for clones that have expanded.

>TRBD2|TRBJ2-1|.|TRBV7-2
CASSLEGGSRSEQFF
TGTGCCAGCAGCTTAGAAGGCGGGAGCAGGAGTGAGCAGTTCTTC
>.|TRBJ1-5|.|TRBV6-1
CASSERDSNQPQHF
TGTGCCAGCAGTGAAAGGGATAGCAATCAGCCCCAGCATTTT
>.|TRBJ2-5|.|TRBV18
CASSPRGKGQETQYF
TGTGCCAGCTCACCACGGGGAAAGGGCCAAGAGACCCAGTACTTC
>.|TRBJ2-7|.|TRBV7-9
CASSLYGVGSSYEQYF
TGTGCCAGCAGCTTGTACGGTGTCGGCAGCTCCTACGAGCAGTACTTC
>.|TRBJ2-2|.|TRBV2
CASSEVRGAGELFF
TGTGCCAGCAGTGAAGTGCGGGGCGCCGGGGAGCTGTTTTTT
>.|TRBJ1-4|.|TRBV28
CASSLQGPSNEKLFF
TGTGCCAGCAGTTTACAGGGGCCGTCTAATGAAAAACTGTTTTTT
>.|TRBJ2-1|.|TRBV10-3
CAISESLGDNEQFF
TGTGCCATCAGTGAGTCACTTGGGGACAATGAGCAGTTCTTC
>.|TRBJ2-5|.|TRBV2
CASRRWGDETQYF
TGTGCCAGCAGACGATGGGGTGACGAGACCCAGTACTTC
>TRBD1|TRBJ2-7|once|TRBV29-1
CSVASGTGRRDEQYF
TGCAGCGTTGCGTCAGGGACAGGTAGGAGGGACGAGCAGTACTTC
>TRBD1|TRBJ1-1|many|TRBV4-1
CASSQQGAGTEAFF
TGCGCCAGCAGCCAACAGGGGGCCGGCACTGAAGCTTTCTTT
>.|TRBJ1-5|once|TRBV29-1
CSVLNGEGQPQHF
TGCAGCGTTCTGAATGGTGAAGGTCAGCCCCAGCATTTT
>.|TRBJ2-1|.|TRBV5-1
CASSLGGSTQFF
TGCGCCAGCAGCTTGGGAGGTAGTACGCAGTTCTTC
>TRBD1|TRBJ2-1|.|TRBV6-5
CASTLSRTGGKEQFF
TGTGCCAGCACTCTATCAAGGACAGGGGGGAAGGAGCAGTTCTTC
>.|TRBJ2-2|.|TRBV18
CASSSGVAGELFF
TGTGCCAGCTCGTCGGGAGTGGCAGGGGAGCTGTTTTTT
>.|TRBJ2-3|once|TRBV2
CASNRAGTDTQYF
TGTGCCAGCAACCGAGCCGGGACAGATACGCAGTATTTT
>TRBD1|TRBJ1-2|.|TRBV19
CASTNEGTGMNGYTF
TGTGCCAGTACCAACGAGGGGACAGGGATGAATGGCTACACCTTC
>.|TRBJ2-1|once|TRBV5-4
CASSPTGSSYNEQFF
TGTGCCAGCAGTCCTACGGGGAGCTCCTACAATGAGCAGTTCTTC
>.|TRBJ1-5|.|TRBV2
CASSRDTLMGPQHF
TGTGCCAGCAGTCGCGACACCCTGATGGGGCCCCAGCATTTT
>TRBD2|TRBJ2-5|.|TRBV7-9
CASSRTSQETQYF
TGTGCCAGCAGCCGGACTAGCCAAGAGACCCAGTACTTC
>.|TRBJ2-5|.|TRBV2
CASSPQKETQYF
TGTGCCAGCAGTCCCCAAAAAGAGACCCAGTACTTC
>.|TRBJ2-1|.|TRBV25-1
CASSELGREQFF
TGTGCCAGCAGTGAATTGGGTCGTGAGCAGTTCTTC
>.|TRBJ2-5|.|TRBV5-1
CASSLAAEETQYF
TGCGCCAGCAGCTTGGCGGCAGAAGAGACCCAGTACTTC
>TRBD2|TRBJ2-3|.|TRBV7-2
CASSLKSGGRGTDTQYF
TGTGCCAGCAGCTTAAAGTCGGGCGGGAGGGGGACAGATACGCAGTATTTT
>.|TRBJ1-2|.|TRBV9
CASSDRTVYGYTF
TGTGCCAGCAGCGACAGGACTGTCTATGGCTACACCTTC
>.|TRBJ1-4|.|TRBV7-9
CASSLTGMLGEKLFF
TGTGCCAGCAGCTTAACAGGGATGCTCGGTGAAAAACTGTTTTTT
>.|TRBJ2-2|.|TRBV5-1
CASSTVGQNTGELFF
TGCGCCAGCAGCACAGTAGGACAAAACACCGGGGAGCTGTTTTTT
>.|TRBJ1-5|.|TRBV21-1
CASSNHNFRQPQHF
TGTGCCAGCAGCAATCACAACTTCAGGCAGCCCCAGCATTTT
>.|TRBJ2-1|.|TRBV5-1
CASSLDASSSYNEQFF
TGCGCCAGCAGCTTGGATGCCTCCAGCTCCTACAATGAGCAGTTCTTC
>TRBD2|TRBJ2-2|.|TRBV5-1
CASSPPGLAGIRAGELFF
TGCGCCAGCAGCCCTCCCGGACTAGCGGGGATCAGGGCCGGGGAGCTGTTTTTT
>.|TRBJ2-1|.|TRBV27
CASSSGRYNEQFF
TGTGCCAGCAGCTCGGGGCGCTACAATGAGCAGTTCTTC
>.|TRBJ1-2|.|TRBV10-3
CAISTGPAKGYTF
TGTGCCATCAGTACCGGGCCAGCAAAGGGCTACACCTTC
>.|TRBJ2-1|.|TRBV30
CAWSPSSYNEQFF
TGTGCCTGGAGTCCCAGCTCCTACAATGAGCAGTTCTTC
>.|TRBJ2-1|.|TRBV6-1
CASSEALGTYNEQFF
TGTGCCAGCAGTGAAGCACTTGGGACATACAATGAGCAGTTCTTC
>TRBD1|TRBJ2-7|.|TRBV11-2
CASSTRDRGKIYEQYF
TGTGCCAGCAGCACCCGCGACAGGGGTAAAATCTACGAGCAGTACTTC
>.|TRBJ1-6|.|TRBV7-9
CASSLDGRENSPLHF
TGTGCCAGCAGCTTAGATGGGCGGGAGAATTCACCCCTCCACTTT
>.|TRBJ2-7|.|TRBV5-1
CASSLGTAGYEQYF
TGCGCCAGCAGCTTGGGGACGGCCGGCTACGAGCAGTACTTC
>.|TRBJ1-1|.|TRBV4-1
CASSRTLNTEAFF
TGCGCCAGCAGCCGGACACTGAACACTGAAGCTTTCTTT
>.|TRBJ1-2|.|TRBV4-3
CASSQDRGYVHYGYTF
TGCGCCAGCAGCCAAGATCGGGGGTATGTGCACTATGGCTACACCTTC
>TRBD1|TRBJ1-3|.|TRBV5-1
CASSSAGTASGNTIYF
TGCGCCAGCAGCTCAGCCGGGACAGCCTCTGGAAACACCATATATTTT
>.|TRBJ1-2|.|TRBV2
CASTAQGKGYGYTF
TGTGCCAGCACGGCCCAGGGGAAGGGGTATGGCTACACCTTC
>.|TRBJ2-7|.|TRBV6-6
CASQEKPDSYEQYF
TGTGCCAGCCAGGAAAAACCAGACTCCTACGAGCAGTACTTC